A selection of T cell receptor beta chains follows, all from one sample in a study of T cells expressing NK-cell markers. One entry per CDR3 protein, without DNA, is what TCRdb gives after re-calling the 5' RACE reads. The sample's table shows about 550,000 distinct CDR3 sequences. Source material: blood T cells: a sorted CD56 or NKG2C T cell subset, CD4+ or CD8+ T cells, or bulk PBMC T cells (not recorded which). The source of these receptors is a man aged 18 to 30 in good health. The CDR3 runs from the conserved cysteine through the conserved F or W.

CDR3: CSVEGSLAGGRSYNEQFF
V: TRBV29-1
J: TRBJ2-1

CDR3: CASSQEWREIGYEQYF
V: TRBV4-3
J: TRBJ2-7

CDR3: CASSQEGEDTEAFF
V: TRBV5-1
J: TRBJ1-1

CDR3: CASSPPDLRAFF
V: TRBV18
J: TRBJ1-1

CDR3: CASTPRGLAGFGEQFF
V: TRBV12-3/TRBV12-4
J: TRBJ2-1

CDR3: CASSLDLSGIGKLFF
V: TRBV11-2
J: TRBJ1-4

CDR3: CSARGLAGVFIVTDTQYF
V: TRBV20-1
J: TRBJ2-3

CDR3: CASSAGESYNEQFF
V: TRBV9
J: TRBJ2-1

CDR3: CASSQDIITGANVLTF
V: TRBV3-1
J: TRBJ2-6

CDR3: CASSQDIDAETQYF
V: TRBV4-3
J: TRBJ2-5

CDR3: CASGTVNAWEQYF
V: TRBV2
J: TRBJ2-7

CDR3: CSASKTGGEGYTF
V: TRBV20-1
J: TRBJ1-2

CDR3: CASSLAGVWTKNIQYF
V: TRBV12-3/TRBV12-4
J: TRBJ2-4

CDR3: CASSRPRETQYF
V: TRBV28
J: TRBJ2-5

CDR3: CASRYTNRGGSEAFF
V: TRBV12-3/TRBV12-4
J: TRBJ1-1

CDR3: CASSRRLAGAETQYF
V: TRBV7-2
J: TRBJ2-5

CDR3: CSASWGSGSRGIQYF
V: TRBV20-1
J: TRBJ2-4

CDR3: CASSFRQGNYGYTF
V: TRBV13
J: TRBJ1-2

CDR3: CASRLGRASGSSDTQYF
V: TRBV5-1
J: TRBJ2-3

CDR3: CASSLLPESPSGANVLTF
V: TRBV11-1
J: TRBJ2-6

CDR3: CASSVEGQGLGGYTF
V: TRBV5-1
J: TRBJ1-2

CDR3: CASSLAGLHRVFNEKLFF
V: TRBV12-3/TRBV12-4
J: TRBJ1-4

CDR3: CASSLALVSGNTIYF
V: TRBV12-3/TRBV12-4
J: TRBJ1-3

CDR3: CASSSTRAGNTEAFF
V: TRBV12-3/TRBV12-4
J: TRBJ1-1

CDR3: CATGLQNTGELFF
V: TRBV15
J: TRBJ2-2

CDR3: CASTIYRGLQETQYF
V: TRBV12-3/TRBV12-4
J: TRBJ2-5

CDR3: CASSLAGQGSSPLHF
V: TRBV5-1
J: TRBJ1-6

CDR3: CASKGPGPGEAFF
V: TRBV11-2
J: TRBJ1-1

CDR3: CASSLRREYTDTQYF
V: TRBV5-6
J: TRBJ2-3

CDR3: CATSWGTEAFF
V: TRBV24-1
J: TRBJ1-1

CDR3: CASSLEGGTNNEQFF
V: TRBV5-1
J: TRBJ2-1

CDR3: CSARYNSDTDTQYF
V: TRBV20-1
J: TRBJ2-3

CDR3: CSATRQFYSGNTIYF
V: TRBV20-1
J: TRBJ1-3

CDR3: CAISDPGLAGVADTQYF
V: TRBV10-3
J: TRBJ2-3

CDR3: CASRALAGGDTQYF
V: TRBV2
J: TRBJ2-3

CDR3: CASSLKGLATGEQFF
V: TRBV7-3
J: TRBJ2-1

CDR3: CASSHTDRNYQETQYF
V: TRBV3-1
J: TRBJ2-5

CDR3: CASSFYGHRGANTEAFF
V: TRBV12-3/TRBV12-4
J: TRBJ1-1

CDR3: CAISGSSDYEQYF
V: TRBV10-3
J: TRBJ2-7

CDR3: CASRKQGITNQPQHF
V: TRBV28
J: TRBJ1-5